This TCR beta chain was profiled in a study of OX40 agonist ivuxolimab in advanced cancers. The method was immunoSEQ multiplex PCR; TCRdb's version includes in-frame clones alone and lacks a portion of them. Of under 40,000 clones listed, around nine tenths are singletons. Of note for this clone: Its antigen is not identified.

Study-level findings and limits: Not determined was the antigen specificity of the expanded peripheral T cells. Those patients achieving a partial response at 0.1-3.0 mg/kg showed among the lowest clonal expansion. CD4+ and CD8+ blood T cells expanded clonally by week 6 at 0.1 to 3.0 mg/kg. Compared with CD4+, CD8+ T cells on average had more expanded clones.

The sequence was collected from an adult with an advanced solid tumor such as melanoma, head and neck, liver or kidney cancer. This specimen was CD4+ or CD8+ T cells sorted from blood, taken in a trial of the OX40 agonist ivuxolimab.

The CDR3 DNA follows: TGCGCCAGCAGCTTGGCCGGGCAGGGGAGGATTCAGCCCCAGCATTTT. Protein product: CASSLAGQGRIQPQHF. The chain uses TRBV5-1 and TRBJ1-5, with D perhaps TRBD1 (6 bases). The CDR3 is 16 amino acids. Germline V gene data show CDR1 as SGHRS and CDR2 as YFSETQ. V was shortened by 0 bases and J by 6 bases, with 16 bases between the two germline ends.